This T cell receptor (beta chain) was identified during a study of beta chain features in type 1 diabetes. At the level of the study: All samples together contributed about 100,000,000 sorted cells for examination. General study results and limits: Type 1 diabetes patients had fewer VDJ junction insertions and more deletions. Within the patient group, naive, central memory and Treg TCRB repertoires appeared more similar to each other than within healthy donors. TCRB CDR3s were moderately but significantly shorter in Type 1 diabetes patients in all four CD4+ subsets.

All of the isolated RNA was reverse transcribed, so expressed TCRB transcripts were sequenced. The table came from immunoSEQ multiplex PCR; TCRdb's copy has only in-frame clones and leaves some out. The repertoire holds roughly 50,000 clones, with roughly 41% as singletons. With regard to this clone: Its antigen is not identified.

The CDR3 is 15 residues long. The germline gives CDR1 SQVTM, CDR2 ANQGSEA. V was shortened by 1 base and J by 0 bases, with 11 bases between the two germline ends. The rearrangement joins TRBV29-1 to TRBJ2-3; the D gene is possibly TRBD1 (5 bases). The sequenced material came from Tregs from blood. The clonotype comes from a man aged 30-40 years with type 1 diabetes. CDR3 nucleotides: TGCAGCGTTGAAGGTCGCAGGGATAGCACAGATACGCAGTATTTT. Its translation: CSVEGRRDSTDTQYF.